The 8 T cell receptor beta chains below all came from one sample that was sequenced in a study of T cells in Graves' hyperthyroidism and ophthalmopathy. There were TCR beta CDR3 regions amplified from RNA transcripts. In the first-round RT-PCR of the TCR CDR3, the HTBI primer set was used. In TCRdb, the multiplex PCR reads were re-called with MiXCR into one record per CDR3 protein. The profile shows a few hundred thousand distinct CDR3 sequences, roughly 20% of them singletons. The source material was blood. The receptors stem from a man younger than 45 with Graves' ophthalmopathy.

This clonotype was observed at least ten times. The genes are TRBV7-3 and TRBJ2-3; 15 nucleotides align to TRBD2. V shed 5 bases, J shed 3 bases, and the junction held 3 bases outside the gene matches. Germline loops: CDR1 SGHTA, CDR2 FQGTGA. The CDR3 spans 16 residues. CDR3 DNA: TGTGCCAGCAGCACCGGACTAGCGGGAGGGACAGATACGCAGTATTTT. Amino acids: CASSTGLAGGTDTQYF.

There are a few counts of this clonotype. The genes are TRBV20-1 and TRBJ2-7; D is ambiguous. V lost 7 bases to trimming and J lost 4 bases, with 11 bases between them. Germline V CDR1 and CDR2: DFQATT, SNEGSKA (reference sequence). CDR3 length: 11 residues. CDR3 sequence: CSVQQTYEQYF. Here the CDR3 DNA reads TGCAGTGTTCAACAAACGTACGAGCAGTACTTC.

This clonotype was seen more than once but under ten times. CDR3 nucleotides: TGTGCCAGCAGCTTAACACCCCGGACGGCACAAGAGACCCAGTACTTC. Residues: CASSLTPRTAQETQYF. This chain joins TRBV7-9 and TRBJ2-5; D ambiguous. Germline V gene data show CDR1 as SEHNR and CDR2 as FQNEAQ (reference sequence). V was clipped by 2 bases and J by 2 bases, with 15 bases between them. CDR3 size: 16 residues. Combining the CDR3 with reference TRBV7-9 and TRBJ2-5 gives the whole variable domain DTGVSQNPRHKITKRGQNVTFRCDPISEHNRLYWYRQTLGQGPEFLTYFQNEAQLEKSRLLSDRFSAERPKGSFSTLEIQRTEQGDSAMYLCASSLTPRTAQETQYFGPGTRLLVL.

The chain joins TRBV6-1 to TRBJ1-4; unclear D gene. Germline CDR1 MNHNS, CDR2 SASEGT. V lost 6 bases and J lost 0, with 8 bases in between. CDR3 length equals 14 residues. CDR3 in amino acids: CASRRPATNEKLFF. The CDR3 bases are TGTGCCAGCAGACGACCCGCAACTAATGAAAAACTGTTTTTT.

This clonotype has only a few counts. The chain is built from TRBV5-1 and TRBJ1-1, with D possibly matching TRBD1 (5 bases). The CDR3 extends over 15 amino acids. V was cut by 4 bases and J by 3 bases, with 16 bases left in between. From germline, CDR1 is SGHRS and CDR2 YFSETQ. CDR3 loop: CASSKGHSRDTEAFF. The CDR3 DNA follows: TGCGCCAGCAGCAAAGGACATTCGCGGGACACTGAAGCTTTCTTT.

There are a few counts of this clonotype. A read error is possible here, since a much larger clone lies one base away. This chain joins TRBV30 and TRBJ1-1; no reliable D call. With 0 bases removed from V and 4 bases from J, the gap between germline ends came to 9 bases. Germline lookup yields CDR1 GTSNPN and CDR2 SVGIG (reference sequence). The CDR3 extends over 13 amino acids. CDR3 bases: TGTGCCTGGAGTGTCAGCCAGAGCACTGAAGCTTTCTTT. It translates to CAWSVSQSTEAFF. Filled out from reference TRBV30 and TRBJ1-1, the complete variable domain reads SQTIHQWPATLVQPVGSPLSLECTVEGTSNPNLYWYRQAAGRGLQLLFYSVGIGQISSEVPQNLSASRPQDRQFILSSKKLLLSDSGFYLCAWSVSQSTEAFFGQGTRLTVV.

The CDR3 DNA is TGTGCCAGCAGCTACGCAGCCACAGGGGGCAATCAGCCCCAGCATTTT. This codes for CASSYAATGGNQPQHF. The chain uses TRBV7-9 and TRBJ1-5, with TRBD1 matching over 7 bases. CDR3 length: 16 residues. V lost 4 bases, J lost 2 bases, and 8 bases stayed unmatched. Germline values: CDR1 SEHNR, CDR2 FQNEAQ (reference sequence).

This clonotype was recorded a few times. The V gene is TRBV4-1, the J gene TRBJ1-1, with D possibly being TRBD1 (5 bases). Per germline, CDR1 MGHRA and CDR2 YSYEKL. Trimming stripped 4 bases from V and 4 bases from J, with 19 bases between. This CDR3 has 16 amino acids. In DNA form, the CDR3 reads TGCGCCAGCAGCCCGTCCATAGGGCCGAGGGGCACTGAAGCTTTCTTT. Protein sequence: CASSPSIGPRGTEAFF.